A few counts support the clone carrying this T cell receptor beta chain. Its specificity is not known. This CDR3 has 15 residues. CDR1 is SGHAT and CDR2 is FQNNGV in the germline V gene. V was pared by 6 bases and J by 3 bases, with 7 bases of the junction left unmatched. The data are from a study of T cell responses to AZD1222 COVID-19 vaccine. Study information: The study pooled second doses at about 4 or about 12 weeks.

General study points: Spike-specific TCR repertoires showed rising breadth and depth after two AZD1222 doses. The repertoires were collected only after the peak T cell response. Unmutated variant regions reportedly attract nearly half of all spike-specific TCRs.

The table came from immunoSEQ multiplex PCR; TCRdb's copy has only in-frame clones and leaves some out. The sample records some 180,000 clones, approximately 92% being singletons. The source of this sequence is an adult in good health. The chain carries TRBV11-2 and TRBJ1-2; TRBD1 aligns across 10 bases. Specimen: peripheral blood, collected on day 0 of AZD1222 vaccination. CDR3 protein: CASRFGTGDYYGYTF. CDR3 coding DNA: TGTGCCAGCAGATTCGGGACAGGGGATTACTATGGCTACACCTTC.